Listed below are T cell receptor beta chains from one sample, sequenced in a study of cytomegalovirus exposure and HLA in healthy donors. Produced via immunoSEQ multiplex PCR; TCRdb's table is partial and in-frame only. The sample yields around 150,000 clones, more than 75% seen once. Input material: PBMCs. All receptors come from a human donor in good health. The CDR3 runs from the conserved cysteine through the conserved F or W. D genes are given only for firm matches. Only some rows state a clone size, as once, few, many or a class for expanded clones.

j_call v_call d_call clone_size cdr3_nt cdr3_aa
TRBJ2-7 TRBV7-9 - - TGTGCCAGCAGCACTTCAGGGAACGAGCAGTACTTC CASSTSGNEQYF
TRBJ2-2 TRBV27 - - TGTGCCAGCAGTCCAACGAAAGGGGGCGGGGAGCTGTTTTTT CASSPTKGGGELFF
TRBJ1-2 TRBV15 - - TGTGCCACCAGCAGTGGCCAGGGCCCCTACTATGGCTACACCTTC CATSSGQGPYYGYTF
TRBJ2-7 TRBV9 - - TGTGCCAGCAGCGTAGGATCTACCTACGAGCAGTACTTC CASSVGSTYEQYF
TRBJ2-7 TRBV4-3 TRBD2 - TGCGCCAGCAGCCAAACTAGCGGGATTTCCTACGAGCAGTACTTC CASSQTSGISYEQYF
TRBJ2-1 TRBV10-3 TRBD1 - TGTGCCATCAGTGATTACAGGGGGCAAAACAGTGAGCAGTTCTTC CAISDYRGQNSEQFF
TRBJ1-5 TRBV7-2 - - TGTGCCAGCAGCTTAGGACAGAGCAATCAGCCCCAGCATTTT CASSLGQSNQPQHF
TRBJ1-1 TRBV18 - few TGTGCCAGCTCAGCAGACAGCAACACTGAAGCTTTCTTT CASSADSNTEAFF
TRBJ2-1 TRBV29-1 - - TGCAGCGTTGATGGGCAGACAAATGAGCAGTTCTTC CSVDGQTNEQFF
TRBJ1-5 TRBV6-6 - - TGTGCCAGCAGTTCAGACAGTTATAGCAATCAGCCCCAGCATTTT CASSSDSYSNQPQHF
TRBJ1-1 TRBV18 TRBD1 - TGTGCCAGCTACGGGACAGGGGGATATGAAGCTTTCTTT CASYGTGGYEAFF
TRBJ2-1 TRBV5-1 TRBD2 - TGCGCCAGCAGCTCCACGATGGGGGGGGCCTACAATGAGCAGTTCTTC CASSSTMGGAYNEQFF
TRBJ2-5 TRBV5-1 TRBD2 - TGCGCCAGCAGCCTGGCCGGGACTAGGAAAGAGACCCAGTACTTC CASSLAGTRKETQYF
TRBJ1-5 TRBV6-5 TRBD1 - TGTGCCAGCAGTCGGACAGGGTCTAGCAATCAGCCCCAGCATTTT CASSRTGSSNQPQHF
TRBJ1-1 TRBV7-2 - - TGTGCCAGCAGCTTAGTTAATTCGGTGACGGGGAACACTGAAGCTTTCTTT CASSLVNSVTGNTEAFF
TRBJ2-1 TRBV9 TRBD2 - TGTGCCAGCAGTGGCGGGACTAGCACAAGGGGTGAGCAGTTCTTC CASSGGTSTRGEQFF
TRBJ2-1 TRBV5-6 - - TGTGCCAGCAGCTTGGTGGTAGGAGGTTTACATGAGCAGTTCTTC CASSLVVGGLHEQFF
TRBJ2-5 TRBV4-1 - - TGCGCCAGCAGCACCTCGGGAGCGGTGCAGGAGACCCAGTACTTC CASSTSGAVQETQYF
TRBJ2-3 TRBV6-1 TRBD2 - TGTGCCAGCAGTGGGACTAGCGGGGGGGCCCGATATAGCACAGATACGCAGTATTTT CASSGTSGGARYSTDTQYF
TRBJ2-1 TRBV7-8 - once TGTGCCAGCAGCTTAGCCGGGAGAAGCTCCTACAATGAGCAGTTCTTC CASSLAGRSSYNEQFF
TRBJ2-7 TRBV2 - once TGTGCCAGCAGTCCGGACAGCTCCTACGAGCAGTACTTC CASSPDSSYEQYF
TRBJ2-1 TRBV13 - - TGTGCCAGCAGCGCATCCCTAGTCAATGAGCAGTTCTTC CASSASLVNEQFF
TRBJ2-1 TRBV21-1 - - TGTGCCAGCAGCAAAGGACAGAAGACCCTCGGTGACCGGGGGGGCAATGAGCAGTTCTTC CASSKGQKTLGDRGGNEQFF
TRBJ2-1 TRBV21-1 - - TGTGCCAGCAGCGGGTACGGGTGGTACTACAATGAGCAGTTCTTC CASSGYGWYYNEQFF
TRBJ1-6 TRBV5-6 - - TGTGCCAGCAGCCTAGGACAGCTGTATAATTCACCCCTCCACTTT CASSLGQLYNSPLHF
TRBJ2-7 TRBV28 - - TGTGCCAGCAGTTTCCGCGGGAACTCCTACGAGCAGTACTTC CASSFRGNSYEQYF
TRBJ2-1 TRBV11-2 - once TGTGCCAGCAGCTTAGCCTCCAGGCAGTTCTTC CASSLASRQFF
TRBJ1-1 TRBV29-1 - - TGCAGCGTTGTGGCTTTAGAAGCTTTCTTT CSVVALEAFF
TRBJ2-5 TRBV7-2 TRBD2 - TGTGCCAGCAGCTTTAGACTAGCGGGGCAAGAGACCCAGTACTTC CASSFRLAGQETQYF
TRBJ2-6 TRBV5-1 - - TGCGCCAGCAGCTTGGTGGGACAAGTCTCTGGGGCCAACGTCCTGACTTTC CASSLVGQVSGANVLTF
TRBJ2-5 TRBV5-1 TRBD2 once TGCGCCAGCAGCTTGGGAGATAGCGGGAGCTCAGAGACCCAGTACTTC CASSLGDSGSSETQYF
TRBJ1-6 TRBV19 TRBD1 - TGTGCCAGTAGTATTATGGACAGGAATTCACCCCTCCACTTT CASSIMDRNSPLHF
TRBJ2-4 TRBV7-2 TRBD2 - TGTGCCAGCAGACCTACGCCTAGCGGGAGCGCCAAAAACATTCAGTACTTC CASRPTPSGSAKNIQYF
TRBJ1-2 TRBV5-1 TRBD1 - TGCGCCAGCAGCTTAGGGATTCCGGGACAGGGTTCCTATGGCTACACCTTC CASSLGIPGQGSYGYTF
TRBJ2-7 TRBV9 TRBD1 - TGTGCCAGCAGCCCTTTGACAGGGGGCTTAGAGCAGTACTTC CASSPLTGGLEQYF
TRBJ1-1 TRBV6-5 - - TGTGCCAGCAGTTACGGCGGCCGCAACACTGAAGCTTTCTTT CASSYGGRNTEAFF
TRBJ1-4 TRBV2 - - TGTGCCAGCAGGGTCCAGGGTAATGATGAAAAACTGTTTTTT CASRVQGNDEKLFF
TRBJ1-5 TRBV6-5 - - TGTGCCAGTGCTAGGGGGAGCAATCAGCCCCAGCATTTT CASARGSNQPQHF
TRBJ2-5 TRBV14 TRBD2 - TGTGCCAGCAGCCCCCCCGGGAGGCTAAGTTCAGAGACCCAGTACTTC CASSPPGRLSSETQYF
TRBJ2-7 TRBV27 - few TGTGCCAGCAGTTACCGACAGACCTACGAGCAGTACTTC CASSYRQTYEQYF
TRBJ1-1 TRBV27 TRBD1 - TGTGCCAGTAATAACGACAGGGGTGGAAACACTGAAGCTTTCTTT CASNNDRGGNTEAFF
TRBJ2-1 TRBV5-1 - - TGCGCCAGCAGCTTGGGACTACAATACAATGAGCAGTTCTTC CASSLGLQYNEQFF
TRBJ1-3 TRBV6-1 - - TGTGCCGCGCAAAAGGAGTCTCGAGGAAACACCATATATTTT CAAQKESRGNTIYF
TRBJ2-7 TRBV27 - - TGTGCCAGCAGTTTAACAAGGATAGCCGGGGTCTACGAGCAGTACTTC CASSLTRIAGVYEQYF
TRBJ2-3 TRBV6-5 - once TGTGCCAGCAGTTACTCCAGGGCGGGATCAGATACGCAGTATTTT CASSYSRAGSDTQYF
TRBJ1-2 TRBV6-5 - - TGTGCCAGCAGTTACTCCTCCGCTCGGGACAGCTACACCTTC CASSYSSARDSYTF
TRBJ1-1 TRBV5-1 TRBD1 few TGCGCCAGCCATCGGGGACAGGATAAAAACACTGAAGCTTTCTTT CASHRGQDKNTEAFF
TRBJ1-1 TRBV5-1 - once TGCGCCAGCAGCTTGGGCCAGGGGCCCACTGAAGCTTTCTTT CASSLGQGPTEAFF
TRBJ2-1 TRBV5-5 - - TGTGCCAGCAGCCCCTGGGACTTGAGCTCCTACAATGAGCAGTTCTTC CASSPWDLSSYNEQFF
TRBJ1-5 TRBV5-8 TRBD1 - TGTGCCAGCAGCTTACAGGGGACCCCTTTAGAGCCCCAGCATTTT CASSLQGTPLEPQHF
TRBJ1-5 TRBV2 TRBD1 - TGTGCCAGCAGAGGCAGGGGGCTGTATCAGCCCCAGCATTTT CASRGRGLYQPQHF
TRBJ2-3 TRBV5-4 TRBD2 - TGTGCCAGCAGCTCCTTCGGACTAGCGGGAGTTTCGGATACGCAGTATTTT CASSSFGLAGVSDTQYF
TRBJ2-1 TRBV19 TRBD2 - TGTGCCAGTAGTATAGGCGGGAGAAGCCCCTACAATGAGCAGTTCTTC CASSIGGRSPYNEQFF
TRBJ1-1 TRBV7-9 - - TGTGCCAGCAGCTTCGGAGGAAACACTGAAGCTTTCTTT CASSFGGNTEAFF
TRBJ1-2 TRBV2 - once TGTGCCAGCGGGGGGGTTGACTATGGCTACCCCTTC CASGGVDYGYPF
TRBJ2-1 TRBV7-9 - - TGTGCCAGCAGCTTCGGAGGTGAGCAGTTCTTC CASSFGGEQFF
TRBJ1-1 TRBV29-1 - - TGCAGCGTTGAACCCGGGACTGAAGCTTTCTTT CSVEPGTEAFF
TRBJ2-1 TRBV19 TRBD2 - TGTGCCAGTAGTATAGGTCGGGGGGGTGGGAATGAGCAGTTCTTC CASSIGRGGGNEQFF
TRBJ2-7 TRBV28 TRBD2 - TGTGCCAGCAGCTCCGCCATGGGACTAGTAGCCGAGCAGTACTTC CASSSAMGLVAEQYF
TRBJ2-1 TRBV6-1 TRBD2 once TGTGCCAGCAGTGAAGTTAACTTTAGCGGGAGAGCGGGGAATGAGCAGTTCTTC CASSEVNFSGRAGNEQFF